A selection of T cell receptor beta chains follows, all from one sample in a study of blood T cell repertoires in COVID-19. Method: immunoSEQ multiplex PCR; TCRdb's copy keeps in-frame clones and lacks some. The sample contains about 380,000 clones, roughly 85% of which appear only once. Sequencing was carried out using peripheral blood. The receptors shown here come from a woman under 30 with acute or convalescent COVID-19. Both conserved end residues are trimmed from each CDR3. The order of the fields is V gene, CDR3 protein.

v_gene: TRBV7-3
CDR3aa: ASSLTPGGETQY

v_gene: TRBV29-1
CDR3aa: SATGEANEKLF

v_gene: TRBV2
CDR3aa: ASRQRTAGNTIY

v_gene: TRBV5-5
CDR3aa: ASSWDTWNEQF

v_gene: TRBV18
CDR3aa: ASSQDRGMNTEAF

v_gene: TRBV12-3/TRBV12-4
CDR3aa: ASSFGDNAKLF

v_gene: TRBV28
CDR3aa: ASSGQDSSYEQY

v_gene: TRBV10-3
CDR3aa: ASGGLTDTQY

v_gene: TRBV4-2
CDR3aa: ASSQDLGLAGMSYEQY

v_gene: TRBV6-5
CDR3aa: ASSPRTGDTDTQY